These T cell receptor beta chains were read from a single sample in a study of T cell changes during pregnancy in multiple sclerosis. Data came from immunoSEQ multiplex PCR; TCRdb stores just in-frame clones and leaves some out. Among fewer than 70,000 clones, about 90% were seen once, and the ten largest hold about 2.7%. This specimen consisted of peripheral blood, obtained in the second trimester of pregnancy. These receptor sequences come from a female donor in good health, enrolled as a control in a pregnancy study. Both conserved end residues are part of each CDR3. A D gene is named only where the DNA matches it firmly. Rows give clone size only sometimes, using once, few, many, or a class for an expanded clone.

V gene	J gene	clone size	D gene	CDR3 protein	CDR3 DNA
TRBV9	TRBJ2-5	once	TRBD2	CASSFRLAGVGETQYF	TGTGCCAGCAGCTTCCGACTAGCGGGAGTAGGTGAGACCCAGTACTTC
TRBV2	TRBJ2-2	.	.	CASPRQDTGELFF	TGTGCCAGCCCAAGACAGGACACCGGGGAGCTGTTTTTT
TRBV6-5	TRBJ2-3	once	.	CATLSPGTDTQYF	TGTGCCACGCTTAGCCCGGGCACAGATACGCAGTATTTT
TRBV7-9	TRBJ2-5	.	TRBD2	CASSLLAGVRETQYF	TGTGCCAGCAGCTTACTAGCGGGAGTAAGGGAGACCCAGTACTTC
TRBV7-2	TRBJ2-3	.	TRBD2	CASCKVAGMGVTDTQYF	TGTGCCAGCTGCAAAGTAGCGGGAATGGGGGTGACAGATACGCAGTATTTT
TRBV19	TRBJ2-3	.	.	CASRGAGADTQYF	TGTGCCAGTAGAGGTGCAGGGGCAGATACGCAGTATTTT
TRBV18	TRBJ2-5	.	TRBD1	CASSSQGIGETQYF	TGTGCCAGCTCATCACAGGGGATAGGGGAGACCCAGTACTTC
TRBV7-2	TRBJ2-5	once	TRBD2	CASSLYERGRQYF	TGTGCCAGCAGCTTATATGAGCGGGGGCGTCAGTACTTC
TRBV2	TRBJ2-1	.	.	CASSDDGGLREQFF	TGTGCCAGCAGTGATGACGGGGGACTTAGGGAGCAGTTCTTC
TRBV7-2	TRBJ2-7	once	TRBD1	CASSADGQGWIEQYF	TGTGCCAGCAGCGCCGACGGACAGGGGTGGATCGAGCAGTACTTC
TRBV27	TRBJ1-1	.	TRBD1	CASSLGTGVNTEAFF	TGTGCCAGCAGTTTAGGGACAGGGGTGAACACTGAAGCTTTCTTT
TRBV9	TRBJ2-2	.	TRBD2	CASSRSPSGNTGELFF	TGTGCCAGCAGCAGATCCCCTAGCGGGAACACCGGGGAGCTGTTTTTT
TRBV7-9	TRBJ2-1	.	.	CASSLGLYNEQFF	TGTGCCAGCAGCCTTGGACTCTACAATGAGCAGTTCTTC
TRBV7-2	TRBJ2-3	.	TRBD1	CASSPRQGGTDTQYF	TGTGCCAGCAGCCCCCGACAGGGTGGTACAGATACGCAGTATTTT
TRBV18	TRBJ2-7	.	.	CASSVGLSRGQYF	TGTGCCAGCTCAGTCGGCCTCTCGCGCGGGCAGTACTTC
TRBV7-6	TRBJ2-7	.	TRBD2	CASSRAGGGFDEQYF	TGTGCCAGCAGCCGAGCGGGAGGGGGTTTCGACGAGCAGTACTTC
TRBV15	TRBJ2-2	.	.	CATSRKRGFSGELFF	TGTGCCACCAGCAGAAAACGGGGGTTTTCCGGGGAGCTGTTTTTT
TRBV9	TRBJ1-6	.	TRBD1	CASSAQGGESPLHF	TGTGCCAGCAGCGCCCAAGGGGGCGAATCACCCCTCCACTTT
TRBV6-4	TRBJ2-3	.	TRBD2	CASSERETDTQYF	TGTGCCAGCAGTGAGCGGGAGACAGATACGCAGTATTTT
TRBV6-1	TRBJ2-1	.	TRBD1	CASRAGTGIREQFF	TGTGCCAGCAGGGCCGGGACAGGGATACGTGAGCAGTTCTTC
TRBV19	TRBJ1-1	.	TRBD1	CASSTITTGAREAFF	TGTGCCAGTAGTACCATCACCACAGGGGCCCGAGAAGCTTTCTTT
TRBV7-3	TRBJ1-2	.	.	CASSFSLGNGYTF	TGTGCCAGCAGCTTTAGTCTAGGTAATGGCTACACCTTC
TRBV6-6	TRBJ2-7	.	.	CASSYWAGAYEQYF	TGTGCCAGCAGTTACTGGGCCGGGGCCTACGAGCAGTACTTC
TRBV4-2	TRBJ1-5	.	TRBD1	CASSLPGQGGSNQPQHF	TGTGCCAGCAGCCTCCCGGGACAGGGGGGCAGCAATCAGCCCCAGCATTTT